The clone carrying this TCR beta chain has at least ten counts. Antigen specificity is unknown. The record originates from a study of T cells in Graves' hyperthyroidism and ophthalmopathy. General observations from the study: Appearing also in blood were most of the thyroid clonotypes expanded above 0.001.

The CDR3 sequence is 14 residues long. V was trimmed by 5 bases and J by 8 bases, leaving 13 bases between them. Amplification yielded TCR beta CDR3 regions, with RNA transcripts as the source. Initially, a first-round RT-PCR of the TCR CDR3 employed the HTBI primer set. MiXCR, run by TCRdb on the multiplex PCR reads, gives a single entry per CDR3 protein. The table records hundreds of thousands of distinct CDR3 sequences, over 15% of them present only once. The study collected blood at first hyperthyroidism diagnosis, before any ophthalmopathy symptoms arose. The sequence derives from a woman between 50 and 59 years old with Graves' hyperthyroidism that later progressed to Graves' ophthalmopathy. The specimen was blood. V is TRBV12-3 or TRBV12-4 and J is TRBJ1-6; D not certain. Here the CDR3 reads CASSRTPWHSPLHF. CDR3 in DNA: TGTGCCAGCAGTCGAACCCCGTGGCATTCACCCCTCCACTTT.